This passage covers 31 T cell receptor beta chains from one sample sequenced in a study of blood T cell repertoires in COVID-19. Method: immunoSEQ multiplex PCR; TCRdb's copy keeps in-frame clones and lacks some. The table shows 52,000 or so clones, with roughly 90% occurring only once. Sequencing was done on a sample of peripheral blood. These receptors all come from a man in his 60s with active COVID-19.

The CDR3 nucleotides are TGCGCCAGCCCCGAAGATAGCGGGAGACACACAGATACGCAGTATTTT. This codes for CASPEDSGRHTDTQYF. The chain combines TRBV10-1 with TRBJ2-3; 9 positions match TRBD2. The V gene end was trimmed by 8 bases and the J gene end by 2 bases; junction bases not matched to a gene: 11. In germline, CDR1 is WNHNN, CDR2 SYGVQD (reference sequence). The CDR3 has 16 amino acids.

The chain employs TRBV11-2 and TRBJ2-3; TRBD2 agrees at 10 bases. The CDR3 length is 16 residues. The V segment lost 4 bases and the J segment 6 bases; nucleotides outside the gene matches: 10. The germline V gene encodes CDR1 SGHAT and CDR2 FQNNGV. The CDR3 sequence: CASSWGTSEPRDTQYF. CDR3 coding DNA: TGTGCCAGCAGCTGGGGGACTAGCGAACCGCGGGATACGCAGTATTTT.

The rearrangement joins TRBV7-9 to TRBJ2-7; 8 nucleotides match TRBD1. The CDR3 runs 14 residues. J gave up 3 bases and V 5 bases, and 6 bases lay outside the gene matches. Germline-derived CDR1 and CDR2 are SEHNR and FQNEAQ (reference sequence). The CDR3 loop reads CASSPGTGNYEQYF. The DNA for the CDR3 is TGTGCCAGCAGCCCAGGGACAGGAAACTACGAGCAGTACTTC.

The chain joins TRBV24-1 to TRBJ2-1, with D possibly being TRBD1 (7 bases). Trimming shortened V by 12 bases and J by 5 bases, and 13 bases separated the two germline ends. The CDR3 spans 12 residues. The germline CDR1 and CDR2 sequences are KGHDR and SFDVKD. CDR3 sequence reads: CASAGQNNEQFF. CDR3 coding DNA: TGTGCCTCGGCGGGACAGAACAATGAGCAGTTCTTC.

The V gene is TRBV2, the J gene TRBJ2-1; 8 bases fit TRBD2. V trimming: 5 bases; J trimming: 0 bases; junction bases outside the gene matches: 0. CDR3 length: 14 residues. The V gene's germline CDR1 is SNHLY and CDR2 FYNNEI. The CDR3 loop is CASSTSGSYNEQFF. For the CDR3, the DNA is TGTGCCAGCAGTACTAGCGGCTCCTACAATGAGCAGTTCTTC.

The DNA of the CDR3 is TGTGCCAGCTCACCCAGCGGGGGGGCGGGTCTCAATGAGCAGTTCTTC. This gives the protein CASSPSGGAGLNEQFF. The chain links TRBV18 to TRBJ2-1, with 10 bases fitting TRBD2. V was pared by 3 bases and J by 6 bases, with 8 bases of the junction left unmatched. Looked up from germline, CDR1 is KGHSH and CDR2 is LQKENI. This CDR3 is 16 amino acids long. Supplemented by reference TRBV18 and TRBJ2-1, the full variable domain reads NAGVMQNPRHLVRRRGQEARLRCSPMKGHSHVYWYRQLPEEGLKFMVYLQKENIIDESGMPKERFSAEFPKEGPSILRIQQVVRGDSAAYFCASSPSGGAGLNEQFFGPGTRLTVL.

The CDR3 region has the DNA TGTGCCAGCAGTTGGGAGGGCAATGAGCAGTTCTTC. Translation: CASSWEGNEQFF. The chain employs TRBV5-6 and TRBJ2-1, with 7 bases fitting TRBD2. This CDR3 contains 12 residues. Trimming took 5 bases from V and 6 from J; bases not matched to a gene: 2. Looked up from germline, CDR1 is SGHDT and CDR2 is YYEEEE.

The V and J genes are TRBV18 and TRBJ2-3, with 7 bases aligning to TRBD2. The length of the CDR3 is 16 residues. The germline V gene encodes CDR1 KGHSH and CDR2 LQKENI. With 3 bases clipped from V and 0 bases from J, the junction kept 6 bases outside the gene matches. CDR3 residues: CASSPTSALSTDTQYF. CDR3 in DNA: TGTGCCAGCTCACCCACTAGCGCCTTGAGCACAGATACGCAGTATTTT.

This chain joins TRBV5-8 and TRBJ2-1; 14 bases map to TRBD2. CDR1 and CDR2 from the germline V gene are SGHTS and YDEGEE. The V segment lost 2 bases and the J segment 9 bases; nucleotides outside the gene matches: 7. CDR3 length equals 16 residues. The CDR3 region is CASSFSRLAGGSEQFF. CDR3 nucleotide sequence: TGTGCCAGCAGCTTTTCCCGACTAGCGGGAGGGTCTGAGCAGTTCTTC.

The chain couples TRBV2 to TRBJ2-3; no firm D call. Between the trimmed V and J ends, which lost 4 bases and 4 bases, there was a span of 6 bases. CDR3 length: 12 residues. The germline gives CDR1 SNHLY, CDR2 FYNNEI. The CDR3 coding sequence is TGTGCCAGCAGTGCTACCTCAGATACGCAGTATTTT. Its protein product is CASSATSDTQYF.

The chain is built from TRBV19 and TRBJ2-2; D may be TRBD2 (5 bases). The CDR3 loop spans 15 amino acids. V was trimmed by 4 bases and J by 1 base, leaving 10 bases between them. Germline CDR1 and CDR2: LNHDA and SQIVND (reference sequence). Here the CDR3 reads CASSTLAWNTGELFF. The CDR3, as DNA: TGTGCCAGTAGTACCCTAGCCTGGAACACCGGGGAGCTGTTTTTT.

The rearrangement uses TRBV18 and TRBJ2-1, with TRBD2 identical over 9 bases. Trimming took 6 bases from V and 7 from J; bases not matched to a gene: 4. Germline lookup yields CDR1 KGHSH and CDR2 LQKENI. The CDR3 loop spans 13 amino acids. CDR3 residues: CASSGAGGNEQFF. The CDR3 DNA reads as TGTGCCAGCTCCGGAGCGGGAGGTAATGAGCAGTTCTTC.

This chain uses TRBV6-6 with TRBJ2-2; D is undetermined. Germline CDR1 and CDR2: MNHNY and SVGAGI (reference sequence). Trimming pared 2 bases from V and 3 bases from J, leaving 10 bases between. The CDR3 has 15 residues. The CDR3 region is CASSYGRAYTGELFF. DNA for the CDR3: TGTGCCAGCAGTTACGGTAGAGCCTACACCGGGGAGCTGTTTTTT.

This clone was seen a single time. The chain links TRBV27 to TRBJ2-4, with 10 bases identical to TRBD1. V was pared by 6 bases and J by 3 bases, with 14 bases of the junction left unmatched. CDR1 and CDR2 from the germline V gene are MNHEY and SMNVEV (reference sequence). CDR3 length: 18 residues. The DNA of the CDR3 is TGTGCCAGCAGCCCTCCGCTTGGGACAGGGGTTAACAAAAACATTCAGTACTTC. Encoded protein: CASSPPLGTGVNKNIQYF.

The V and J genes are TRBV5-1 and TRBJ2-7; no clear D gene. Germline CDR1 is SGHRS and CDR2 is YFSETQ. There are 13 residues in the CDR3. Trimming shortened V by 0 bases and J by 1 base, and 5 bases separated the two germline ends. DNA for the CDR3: TGCGCCAGCAGCTTGGGTCAGTCCTACGAGCAGTACTTC. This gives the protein CASSLGQSYEQYF.

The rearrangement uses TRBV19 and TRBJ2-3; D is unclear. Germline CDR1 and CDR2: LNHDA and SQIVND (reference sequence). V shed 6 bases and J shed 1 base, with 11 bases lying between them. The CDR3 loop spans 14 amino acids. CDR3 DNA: TGTGCCAGTAGGCAGATCCTGGGCACAGATACGCAGTATTTT. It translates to CASRQILGTDTQYF.

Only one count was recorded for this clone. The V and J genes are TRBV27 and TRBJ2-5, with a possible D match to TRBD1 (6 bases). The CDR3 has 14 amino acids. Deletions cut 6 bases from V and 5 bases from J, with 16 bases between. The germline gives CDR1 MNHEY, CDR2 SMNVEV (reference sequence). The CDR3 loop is CASSPQGPGETQYF. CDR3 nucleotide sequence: TGTGCCAGCAGCCCACAGGGTCCGGGGGAGACCCAGTACTTC.

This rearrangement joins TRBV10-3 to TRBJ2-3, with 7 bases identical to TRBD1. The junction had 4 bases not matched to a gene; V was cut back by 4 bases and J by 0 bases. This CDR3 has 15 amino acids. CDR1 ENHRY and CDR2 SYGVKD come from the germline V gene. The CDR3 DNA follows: TGTGCCATCAGTGCCGGGACAGCTAGCACAGATACGCAGTATTTT. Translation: CAISAGTASTDTQYF.

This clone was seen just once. CDR3: CASSLTATGELFF. CDR3 DNA: TGTGCCAGCAGTCTGACAGCCACCGGGGAGCTGTTTTTT. The rearrangement links TRBV27 to TRBJ2-2, with D perhaps matching TRBD1 (5 bases). The V end was cut by 5 bases, the J end by 4 bases, with 8 bases between. CDR3 length equals 13 residues. From germline, CDR1 is MNHEY and CDR2 SMNVEV (reference sequence).

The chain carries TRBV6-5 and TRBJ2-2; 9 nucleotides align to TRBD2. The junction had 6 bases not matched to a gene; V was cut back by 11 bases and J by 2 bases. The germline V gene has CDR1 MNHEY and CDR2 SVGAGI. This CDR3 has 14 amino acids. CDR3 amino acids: CALGLAGNTGELFF. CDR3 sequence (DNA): TGTGCCCTCGGGCTAGCGGGAAACACCGGGGAGCTGTTTTTT.

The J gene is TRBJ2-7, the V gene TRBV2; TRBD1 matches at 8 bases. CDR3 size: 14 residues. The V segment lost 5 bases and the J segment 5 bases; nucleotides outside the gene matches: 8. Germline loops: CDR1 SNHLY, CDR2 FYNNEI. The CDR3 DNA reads TGTGCCAGCAGTTTTGACAGGGGAAGGGACGAGCAGTACTTC. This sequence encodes CASSFDRGRDEQYF.

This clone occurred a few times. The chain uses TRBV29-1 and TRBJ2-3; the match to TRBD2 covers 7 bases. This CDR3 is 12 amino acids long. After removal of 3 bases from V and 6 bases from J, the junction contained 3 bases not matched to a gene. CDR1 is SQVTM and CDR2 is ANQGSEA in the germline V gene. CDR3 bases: TGCAGCGTTGAGGCTAGCGGCGATACGCAGTATTTT. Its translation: CSVEASGDTQYF.

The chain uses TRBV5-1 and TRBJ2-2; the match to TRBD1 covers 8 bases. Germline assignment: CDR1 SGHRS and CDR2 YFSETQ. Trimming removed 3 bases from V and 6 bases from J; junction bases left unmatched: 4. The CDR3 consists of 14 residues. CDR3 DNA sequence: TGCGCCAGCAGCTGGACAGGGTTCGCCGGGGAGCTGTTTTTT. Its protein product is CASSWTGFAGELFF.

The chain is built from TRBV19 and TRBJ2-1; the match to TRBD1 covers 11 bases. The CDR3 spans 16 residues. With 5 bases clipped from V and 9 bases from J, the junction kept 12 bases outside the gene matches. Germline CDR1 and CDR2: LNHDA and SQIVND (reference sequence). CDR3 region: CASSPPGTGGGGEQFF. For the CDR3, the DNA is TGTGCCAGTAGTCCTCCGGGGACAGGGGGAGGTGGTGAGCAGTTCTTC. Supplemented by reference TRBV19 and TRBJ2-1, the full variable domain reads DGGITQSPKYLFRKEGQNVTLSCEQNLNHDAMYWYRQDPGQGLRLIYYSQIVNDFQKGDIAEGYSVSREKKESFPLTVTSAQKNPTAFYLCASSPPGTGGGGEQFFGPGTRLTVL.

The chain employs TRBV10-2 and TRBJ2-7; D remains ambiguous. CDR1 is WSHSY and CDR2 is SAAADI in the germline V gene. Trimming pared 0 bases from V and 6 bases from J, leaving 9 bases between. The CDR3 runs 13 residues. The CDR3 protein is CASSESSGPEQYF. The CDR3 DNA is TGCGCCAGCAGTGAGTCGAGTGGTCCCGAGCAGTACTTC.

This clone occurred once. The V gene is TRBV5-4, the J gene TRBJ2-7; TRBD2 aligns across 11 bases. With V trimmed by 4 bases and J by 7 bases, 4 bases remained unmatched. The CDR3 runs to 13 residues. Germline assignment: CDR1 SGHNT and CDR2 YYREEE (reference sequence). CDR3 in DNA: TGTGCCAGCAGCGTACTAGCGGGAGAAGAGCAGTACTTC. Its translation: CASSVLAGEEQYF.

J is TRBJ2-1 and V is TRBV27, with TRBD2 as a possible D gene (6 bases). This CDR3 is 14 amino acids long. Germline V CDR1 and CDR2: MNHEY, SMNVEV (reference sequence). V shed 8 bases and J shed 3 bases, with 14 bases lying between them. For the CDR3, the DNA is TGTGCCAGCCTAAGTCCGGGACTCTACAATGAGCAGTTCTTC. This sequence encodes CASLSPGLYNEQFF.

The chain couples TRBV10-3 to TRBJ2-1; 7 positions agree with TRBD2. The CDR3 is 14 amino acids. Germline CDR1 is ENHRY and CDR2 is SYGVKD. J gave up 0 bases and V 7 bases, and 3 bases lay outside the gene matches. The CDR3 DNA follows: TGTGCCATCAAAGGCGGGAGCTCCTACAATGAGCAGTTCTTC. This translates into CAIKGGSSYNEQFF.

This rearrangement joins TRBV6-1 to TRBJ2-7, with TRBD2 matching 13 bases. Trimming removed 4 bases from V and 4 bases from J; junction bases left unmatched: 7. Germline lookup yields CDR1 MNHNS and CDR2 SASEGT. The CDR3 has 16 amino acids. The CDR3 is CASSAPTSGRRYEQYF. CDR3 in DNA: TGTGCCAGCAGTGCCCCGACTAGCGGGAGGAGGTACGAGCAGTACTTC.

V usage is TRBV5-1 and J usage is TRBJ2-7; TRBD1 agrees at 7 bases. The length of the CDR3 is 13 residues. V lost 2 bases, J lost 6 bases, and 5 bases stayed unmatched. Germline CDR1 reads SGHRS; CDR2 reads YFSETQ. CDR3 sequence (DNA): TGCGCCAGCAGCTTAAGGACAGGAGGCGAGCAGTACTTC. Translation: CASSLRTGGEQYF.

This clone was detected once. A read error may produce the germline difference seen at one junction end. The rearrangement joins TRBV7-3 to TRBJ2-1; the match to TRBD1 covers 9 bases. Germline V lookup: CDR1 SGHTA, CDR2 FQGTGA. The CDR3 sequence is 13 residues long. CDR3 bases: TGTGCCAGCAGCTTACTCCCGGGACAGGGTTTACTCTTC. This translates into CASSLLPGQGLLF.